This entry concerns a single T cell receptor beta chain. This sample stems from a study of technical replicates of blood from several donors. Assay used: immunoSEQ multiplex PCR; TCRdb lists only in-frame clones, some missing. Of around 54,000 clones detected, approximately 95% appear once; the ten largest clones hold approximately 0.4%. CDR3 length: 15 residues. V gave up 7 bases and J gave up 4 bases; unmatched junction bases: 7. Germline V gene data show CDR1 as LGHNT and CDR2 as FRNRAP. The sequenced sample was T cells isolated from PBMCs. This sequence was found in a human donor in good health. J is TRBJ2-2 and V is TRBV12-5; 9 positions agree with TRBD1. For the CDR3, the DNA is TGTGCTAGTGCTTCCGGACAGGGGCCCACCGGGGAGCTGTTTTTT. The encoded protein is CASASGQGPTGELFF.